These 9 T cell receptor beta chains share one sample of origin, sequenced in a study of blood T cell repertoires in COVID-19. Libraries were prepared by immunoSEQ multiplex PCR; TCRdb keeps only in-frame clonotypes and omits some of them. The sample yields roughly 250,000 clones, almost 85% seen once. The sample was peripheral blood. The receptors were sampled from a woman of 80 years or more with acute or convalescent COVID-19.

The rearrangement joins TRBV7-9 to TRBJ2-5, with 16 bases matching TRBD2. Unmatched junction bases numbered 2, after V lost 5 bases and J lost 2 bases. The CDR3 is 16 amino acids. Germline loops: CDR1 SEHNR, CDR2 FQNEAQ (reference sequence). CDR3 protein: CASSPGLAGGQETQYF. The CDR3, as DNA: TGTGCCAGCAGCCCGGGACTAGCGGGGGGGCAAGAGACCCAGTACTTC.

The chain is built from TRBV6-2 or TRBV6-3 and TRBJ2-6; D remains ambiguous. Germline lookup yields CDR1 MNHEY and CDR2 SVGEGT. V was cut by 3 bases and J by 2 bases, with 11 bases left in between. The CDR3 is 16 amino acids. Here the CDR3 reads CASSYGFSPGANVLTF. CDR3 in DNA: TGTGCCAGCAGTTATGGCTTCTCCCCTGGGGCCAACGTCCTGACTTTC.

The V call is TRBV11-2, the J call TRBJ2-7, with 9 bases matching TRBD1. The J segment lost 3 bases and the V segment lost 1 base, leaving 7 bases of the junction unmatched. The CDR3 runs to 16 residues. Germline V gene lookup returns CDR1 SGHAT and CDR2 FQNNGV. This chain's CDR3 is CASSLGARTGVYEQYF. The CDR3 DNA reads as TGTGCCAGCAGCTTAGGGGCTCGGACAGGGGTCTACGAGCAGTACTTC.

The chain has TRBV29-1 and TRBJ2-2, with 14 positions matching TRBD2. This CDR3 spans 14 amino acids. The ends lost 6 bases at V and 5 bases at J; junction bases unmatched: 2. Germline CDR1 SQVTM, CDR2 ANQGSEA. The CDR3 protein is CSVGLAGGTGELFF. CDR3 in DNA: TGCAGCGTCGGACTAGCGGGAGGAACCGGGGAGCTGTTTTTT.

The rearrangement links TRBV19 to TRBJ1-1; D is ambiguous. Germline V gene data show CDR1 as LNHDA and CDR2 as SQIVND (reference sequence). The CDR3 extends over 15 amino acids. V was trimmed by 2 bases and J by 7 bases, leaving 17 bases between them. The CDR3 loop is CASSISRTEVHEAFF. CDR3 nucleotides: TGTGCCAGTAGTATATCACGGACGGAGGTACATGAAGCTTTCTTT.

The V and J genes are TRBV4-1 and TRBJ1-2; 8 positions match TRBD1. The CDR3 consists of 16 residues. After removal of 2 bases from V and 6 bases from J, the junction contained 11 bases not matched to a gene. Germline V gives CDR1 MGHRA, CDR2 YSYEKL. The CDR3, as DNA: TGCGCCAGCAGCCAAATTGGGGTGACAGGGGTGCATGGCTACACCTTC. Translation gives CASSQIGVTGVHGYTF.

J is TRBJ2-1 and V is TRBV9; the D is unclear. The CDR3 sequence is 15 residues long. CDR1 is SGDLS, CDR2 YYNGEE, per germline. Trimming cost V 4 bases and J 3 bases, with 14 bases left between them. For the CDR3, the DNA is TGTGCCAGCAGCTCGACTCCAACCAACTACAATGAGCAGTTCTTC. Translation: CASSSTPTNYNEQFF.

This clone was counted once. V gene TRBV7-8 combines with J gene TRBJ1-2; no reliable D call. The CDR3 runs to 13 residues. Germline V CDR1 and CDR2: SGHVS, FQNEAQ. The V gene lost 3 bases and the J gene lost 5 bases, with 10 bases spanning the gap. This CDR3 reads CASSLTLQYGYTF. In nucleotides, the CDR3 is TGTGCCAGCAGCTTGACATTACAGTATGGCTACACCTTC.

The V gene is TRBV28, the J gene TRBJ2-1; 13 nucleotides match TRBD2. The CDR3 totals 17 residues. V shed 4 bases and J 4 bases; nucleotides not matched to a gene: 7. In germline, CDR1 is MDHEN, CDR2 SYDVKM. The CDR3 DNA is TGTGCCAGCAGTTGGGGACTAGCGGGAAATCAGTACAATGAGCAGTTCTTC. Protein: CASSWGLAGNQYNEQFF.